This is a list of T cell receptor beta chains from one sample in a study of response to subunit inactivated influenza vaccine. TCRdb re-called the RT-PCR reads through MiXCR, storing one row per CDR3 protein. Here the sample spans fewer than 750,000 distinct CDR3 sequences, around 15% being singletons. The source material was PBMCs from blood, sampled roughly 12 days after vaccination. These receptors were collected from a man in his fifties who received an inactivated influenza vaccine. CDR3s include the opening cysteine and the closing phenylalanine or tryptophan. Each record gives: V gene, clone size, J gene, D gene, CDR3 DNA, CDR3 protein. The D gene is left open where the match is weak. The size field is filled for only some rows; it gives once, few, many or a size class.

v_gene: TRBV6-5; abundance: -; j_gene: TRBJ1-5; d_gene: -; CDR3nt: TGTGCCAGCAGTTACGCTGGGCAGCCCCAGCATTTT; CDR3aa: CASSYAGQPQHF
v_gene: TRBV2; abundance: -; j_gene: TRBJ2-1; d_gene: -; CDR3nt: TGTGCCAGGGCTTGGGCGGAGAATTACAATGAGCAGTTCTTC; CDR3aa: CARAWAENYNEQFF
v_gene: TRBV4-3; abundance: few; j_gene: TRBJ2-3; d_gene: TRBD2; CDR3nt: TGCGCCAGCAGCCAGACACTGGAAGCGGGGCGCACAGATACGCAGTATTTT; CDR3aa: CASSQTLEAGRTDTQYF
v_gene: TRBV7-6; abundance: many; j_gene: TRBJ2-1; d_gene: -; CDR3nt: TGTGCCAGCAGCACTACGGGACGGCAGTTCTTC; CDR3aa: CASSTTGRQFF
v_gene: TRBV7-2; abundance: -; j_gene: TRBJ2-1; d_gene: -; CDR3nt: TGTGCCAGCAGCCAGGGGGGCAGGACCTACGAGCAGTTCTTC; CDR3aa: CASSQGGRTYEQFF
v_gene: TRBV29-1; abundance: -; j_gene: TRBJ2-5; d_gene: -; CDR3nt: TGCAGCGTTGAAGAGGTAACGACCCAAGAGACCCAGTACTTC; CDR3aa: CSVEEVTTQETQYF
v_gene: TRBV20-1; abundance: -; j_gene: TRBJ1-5; d_gene: -; CDR3nt: TGCAGTGCTACGGGACTTAATCAGCCCCAGCATTTT; CDR3aa: CSATGLNQPQHF
v_gene: TRBV6-6; abundance: -; j_gene: TRBJ2-7; d_gene: TRBD2; CDR3nt: TGTGCCAGCAGCGGGGACCGGACTAGCGAGCAGTACTTC; CDR3aa: CASSGDRTSEQYF
v_gene: TRBV19; abundance: -; j_gene: TRBJ2-3; d_gene: TRBD2; CDR3nt: TGTGCCAGTAGACCGGGGGGGTCGAGCACAGATACGCAGTATTTT; CDR3aa: CASRPGGSSTDTQYF
v_gene: TRBV6-2/TRBV6-3; abundance: -; j_gene: TRBJ1-5; d_gene: TRBD1; CDR3nt: TGTGCCAGCAGTTCTCCGACAGGGGCCACAATCAATCAGCCCCAGCATTTT; CDR3aa: CASSSPTGATINQPQHF
v_gene: TRBV28; abundance: -; j_gene: TRBJ1-5; d_gene: TRBD1; CDR3nt: TGTGCCAGCAGTTTCGGATCGACAGGGGCGTCGTCTCAGCCCCAGCATTTT; CDR3aa: CASSFGSTGASSQPQHF
v_gene: TRBV12-3/TRBV12-4; abundance: many; j_gene: TRBJ1-1; d_gene: -; CDR3nt: TGTGCCAGCAGTTTTGGGGGCACAAGCGCTGAAGCTTTCTTT; CDR3aa: CASSFGGTSAEAFF
v_gene: TRBV14; abundance: -; j_gene: TRBJ1-2; d_gene: -; CDR3nt: TGTGCCAGCAGCCAGACTTCGGGCAGCAACTATGGCTACACCTTC; CDR3aa: CASSQTSGSNYGYTF
v_gene: TRBV6-2/TRBV6-3; abundance: many; j_gene: TRBJ2-1; d_gene: -; CDR3nt: TGTGCCAGCAGTTACCGCGGGCCAGGGGATGTGTCTTTTCGCAATGAGCAGTTCTTC; CDR3aa: CASSYRGPGDVSFRNEQFF
v_gene: TRBV4-3; abundance: many; j_gene: TRBJ2-2; d_gene: TRBD2; CDR3nt: TGCGCCAGCAGCCAAGATGCTAGCGGGGGGAACACCGGGGAGCTGTTTTTT; CDR3aa: CASSQDASGGNTGELFF
v_gene: TRBV11-2; abundance: few; j_gene: TRBJ2-4; d_gene: TRBD2; CDR3nt: TGTGCCAGCAGGGCGGGACTAGCGGGCGAACTAGCCAAAAACATTCAGTACTTC; CDR3aa: CASRAGLAGELAKNIQYF
v_gene: TRBV5-1; abundance: -; j_gene: TRBJ2-2; d_gene: -; CDR3nt: TGCGCCAGCAGCCGGGCTTCGACTCGGCGCCCCGGGGAGCTGTTTTTT; CDR3aa: CASSRASTRRPGELFF
v_gene: TRBV4-2; abundance: -; j_gene: TRBJ2-2; d_gene: -; CDR3nt: TGTGCCAGCAGCCAAGCGACTAGTTCGCTGTTTTTT; CDR3aa: CASSQATSSLFF
v_gene: TRBV28; abundance: many; j_gene: TRBJ2-7; d_gene: -; CDR3nt: TGTGCCAGCCGTCCGGCGGGCGGATCCTACGAGCAGTACTTC; CDR3aa: CASRPAGGSYEQYF
v_gene: TRBV6-1; abundance: -; j_gene: TRBJ2-2; d_gene: TRBD1; CDR3nt: TGTGCCAGCACTCCGGGACAGGGCAAGAGAAACACCGGGGAGCTGTTTTTT; CDR3aa: CASTPGQGKRNTGELFF
v_gene: TRBV6-5; abundance: -; j_gene: TRBJ2-7; d_gene: TRBD1; CDR3nt: TGTGCCAGCAGTTACTCGGACAGGGACTACGAGCAGTACTTC; CDR3aa: CASSYSDRDYEQYF
v_gene: TRBV2; abundance: -; j_gene: TRBJ2-4; d_gene: -; CDR3nt: TGTGCCAGCAGTGTCACACAGGGAGCCAAAAACATTCAGTACTTC; CDR3aa: CASSVTQGAKNIQYF
v_gene: TRBV29-1; abundance: -; j_gene: TRBJ1-2; d_gene: -; CDR3nt: TGCAGCGTTGACAGGGATGGCTACACCTTC; CDR3aa: CSVDRDGYTF
v_gene: TRBV4-3; abundance: -; j_gene: TRBJ2-1; d_gene: -; CDR3nt: TGCGCCAGCAGCACCGCCCATATACTAACGTCCTACAATGAGCAGTTCTTC; CDR3aa: CASSTAHILTSYNEQFF
v_gene: TRBV6-2/TRBV6-3; abundance: -; j_gene: TRBJ1-1; d_gene: TRBD1; CDR3nt: TGTGCCAGCAGTTACGCGAGTTACAGGGGGACTGAAGCTTTCTTT; CDR3aa: CASSYASYRGTEAFF
v_gene: TRBV20-1; abundance: many; j_gene: TRBJ2-1; d_gene: -; CDR3nt: TGCAGTGCTCACCCACGGGAGCTTTGGTTCTTC; CDR3aa: CSAHPRELWFF
v_gene: TRBV18; abundance: few; j_gene: TRBJ1-6; d_gene: -; CDR3nt: TGTGCCAGCTCTTGGGAGGCGAATTCACCCCTCCACTTT; CDR3aa: CASSWEANSPLHF
v_gene: TRBV2; abundance: -; j_gene: TRBJ2-3; d_gene: -; CDR3nt: TGTGCCAGCAGTGAAACAGGTACAGATACGCAGTATTTT; CDR3aa: CASSETGTDTQYF
v_gene: TRBV12-3/TRBV12-4; abundance: -; j_gene: TRBJ2-1; d_gene: TRBD1; CDR3nt: TGTGCCATCTTACAGGGGGCCTTAAGAGAGAATGAGCAGTTCTTC; CDR3aa: CAILQGALRENEQFF
v_gene: TRBV7-2; abundance: -; j_gene: TRBJ2-7; d_gene: -; CDR3nt: TGTGCCAGCACAACCCGGGGGCTCTACGAGCAGTACTTC; CDR3aa: CASTTRGLYEQYF
v_gene: TRBV7-8; abundance: -; j_gene: TRBJ2-1; d_gene: TRBD2; CDR3nt: TGTGCCAGCAGCGTCACCGGGACTAACCACAATGAGCAGTTCTTC; CDR3aa: CASSVTGTNHNEQFF
v_gene: TRBV5-1; abundance: few; j_gene: TRBJ2-1; d_gene: -; CDR3nt: TGCGCCAGCAGCCCCACGGGTCGGGGAAATGAGCAGTTCTTC; CDR3aa: CASSPTGRGNEQFF
v_gene: TRBV9; abundance: -; j_gene: TRBJ2-1; d_gene: TRBD2; CDR3nt: TGTGCCAGCAGCCCCCTAAGCGGCGGGAGGAGTGAGCAGTTCTTC; CDR3aa: CASSPLSGGRSEQFF
v_gene: TRBV7-2; abundance: few; j_gene: TRBJ2-1; d_gene: -; CDR3nt: TGTGCCAGCAGCCCCTCCGTACGGGGTATGGGATATGAGCAGTTCTTC; CDR3aa: CASSPSVRGMGYEQFF
v_gene: TRBV27; abundance: -; j_gene: TRBJ2-1; d_gene: -; CDR3nt: TGTGCCAGCAGTCACCAAGCGGAGGAGCAGTTCTTC; CDR3aa: CASSHQAEEQFF
v_gene: TRBV11-1; abundance: few; j_gene: TRBJ1-1; d_gene: -; CDR3nt: TGTGCCAGCAGCCCGGGTCTCCGGGAAGCTTTCTTT; CDR3aa: CASSPGLREAFF
v_gene: TRBV7-9; abundance: few; j_gene: TRBJ2-3; d_gene: -; CDR3nt: TGTGCCAGCAGCTTGGACAGACATCCAGATACGCAGTATTTT; CDR3aa: CASSLDRHPDTQYF
v_gene: TRBV20-1; abundance: few; j_gene: TRBJ1-5; d_gene: -; CDR3nt: TGCAGTGCTAGAGGGACTCACAATCAGCCCCAGCATTTT; CDR3aa: CSARGTHNQPQHF
v_gene: TRBV11-2; abundance: few; j_gene: TRBJ2-5; d_gene: -; CDR3nt: TGTGCCAGCAGCTTAACTCCCAGCCAAGAGACCCAGTACTTC; CDR3aa: CASSLTPSQETQYF
v_gene: TRBV7-2; abundance: -; j_gene: TRBJ2-1; d_gene: TRBD2; CDR3nt: TGTGCCAGCAGCTCTAGCGGGGGGGCCTTTGAGCAGTTCTTC; CDR3aa: CASSSSGGAFEQFF
v_gene: TRBV18; abundance: -; j_gene: TRBJ2-7; d_gene: -; CDR3nt: TGTGCCAGCTCACCACCGGGACACTCCTCCTACGAGCAGTACTTC; CDR3aa: CASSPPGHSSYEQYF
v_gene: TRBV5-1; abundance: -; j_gene: TRBJ1-2; d_gene: -; CDR3nt: TGCGCCAGCAGCTTGGAGGCAGGGTATGGCTACACCTTC; CDR3aa: CASSLEAGYGYTF